These T cell receptor beta chains were read from a single sample in a study of identical twins. TCRdb re-called the 5' RACE reads with MiXCR, one entry per CDR3 protein. The data show 450,000 to 650,000 distinct CDR3 sequences, more than 9% seen once. This same sample was also taken into another study, of yellow fever vaccine responses in identical twins.

Sequenced material: PBMCs. The receptors come from a young woman in good health. Each CDR3 is given with its conserved first and last residue. The D gene is left open where the match is weak. Only some rows state a clone size, as once, few, many or a class for expanded clones.

d_gene: .
j_gene: TRBJ2-3
v_gene: TRBV11-2
abundance: .
CDR3aa: CASTMDWYTDTQYF
CDR3nt: TGTGCCAGCACCATGGACTGGTACACAGATACGCAGTATTTT

d_gene: .
j_gene: TRBJ2-3
v_gene: TRBV6-6
abundance: .
CDR3aa: CASCTVSTDTQYF
CDR3nt: TGTGCCAGCTGCACAGTTAGCACAGATACGCAGTATTTT

d_gene: .
j_gene: TRBJ2-1
v_gene: TRBV20-1
abundance: .
CDR3aa: CSSGVRGINNEQFF
CDR3nt: TGCAGTTCAGGAGTACGCGGGATCAACAATGAGCAGTTCTTC

d_gene: TRBD1
j_gene: TRBJ2-1
v_gene: TRBV20-1
abundance: few
CDR3aa: CSARDLDRGMYNEQFF
CDR3nt: TGCAGTGCTAGAGATTTGGACAGGGGGATGTACAATGAGCAGTTCTTC

d_gene: .
j_gene: TRBJ1-4
v_gene: TRBV5-5
abundance: .
CDR3aa: CASRAGTNYEKLFF
CDR3nt: TGTGCCAGCAGGGCAGGCACCAACTATGAAAAACTGTTTTTT

d_gene: .
j_gene: TRBJ1-2
v_gene: TRBV30
abundance: few
CDR3aa: CAWNPVGNYGYTF
CDR3nt: TGTGCCTGGAACCCGGTGGGAAACTATGGCTACACCTTC

d_gene: TRBD2
j_gene: TRBJ2-7
v_gene: TRBV4-3
abundance: .
CDR3aa: CASSQDSGSSPYEQYF
CDR3nt: TGCGCCAGCAGCCAGGATAGCGGGAGTAGTCCCTACGAGCAGTACTTC

d_gene: .
j_gene: TRBJ2-1
v_gene: TRBV6-2/TRBV6-3
abundance: .
CDR3aa: CASSRQQGIEQFF
CDR3nt: TGTGCCAGCAGTCGGCAACAGGGTATTGAGCAGTTCTTC

d_gene: .
j_gene: TRBJ2-1
v_gene: TRBV4-3
abundance: .
CDR3aa: CASSQEGYRGDEQFF
CDR3nt: TGCGCCAGCAGCCAAGAAGGGTATCGGGGCGATGAGCAGTTCTTC

d_gene: TRBD2
j_gene: TRBJ2-2
v_gene: TRBV20-1
abundance: few
CDR3aa: CSAGSSGGKNTGELFF
CDR3nt: TGCAGTGCTGGTTCTAGCGGGGGGAAGAACACCGGGGAGCTGTTTTTT

d_gene: TRBD2
j_gene: TRBJ2-3
v_gene: TRBV4-1
abundance: few
CDR3aa: CASSHLLSGISTDTQYF
CDR3nt: TGCGCCAGCAGCCACCTACTTAGCGGGATTAGCACAGATACGCAGTATTTT

d_gene: TRBD2
j_gene: TRBJ2-3
v_gene: TRBV5-1
abundance: .
CDR3aa: CASSLGQRGAPDTQYF
CDR3nt: TGCGCCAGCAGCTTGGGCCAGCGGGGAGCCCCAGATACGCAGTATTTT

d_gene: TRBD2
j_gene: TRBJ2-2
v_gene: TRBV12-3/TRBV12-4
abundance: .
CDR3aa: CASSSTSGGAVITGELFF
CDR3nt: TGTGCCAGCAGCTCAACTAGCGGGGGAGCAGTTATCACCGGGGAGCTGTTTTTT

d_gene: .
j_gene: TRBJ2-3
v_gene: TRBV9
abundance: .
CDR3aa: CASSVLSGLSDTQYF
CDR3nt: TGTGCCAGCAGCGTACTCTCCGGGCTTTCAGATACGCAGTATTTT

d_gene: .
j_gene: TRBJ2-3
v_gene: TRBV7-2
abundance: many
CDR3aa: CASSRSELYTDTQYF
CDR3nt: TGTGCCAGCTCAAGGTCGGAATTATACACAGATACGCAGTATTTT

d_gene: .
j_gene: TRBJ2-3
v_gene: TRBV4-3
abundance: .
CDR3aa: CASKGVSTDTQYF
CDR3nt: TGCGCCAGCAAAGGAGTCTCCACAGATACGCAGTATTTT

d_gene: .
j_gene: TRBJ2-7
v_gene: TRBV12-3/TRBV12-4
abundance: .
CDR3aa: CASSPSGNRDYEQYF
CDR3nt: TGTGCCAGCAGTCCATCGGGGAATAGAGACTACGAGCAGTACTTC

d_gene: .
j_gene: TRBJ2-7
v_gene: TRBV29-1
abundance: .
CDR3aa: CSAPYGPYEQYF
CDR3nt: TGCAGCGCCCCCTACGGCCCCTACGAGCAGTACTTC

d_gene: .
j_gene: TRBJ2-3
v_gene: TRBV30
abundance: .
CDR3aa: CAWDGLSLLADTQYF
CDR3nt: TGTGCCTGGGATGGACTCAGCCTCCTGGCAGATACGCAGTATTTT

d_gene: .
j_gene: TRBJ2-2
v_gene: TRBV2
abundance: few
CDR3aa: CASSMRGPTGELFF
CDR3nt: TGTGCCAGCAGTATGAGGGGTCCTACCGGGGAGCTGTTTTTT

d_gene: TRBD1
j_gene: TRBJ2-2
v_gene: TRBV6-1
abundance: few
CDR3aa: CASRTQDRGVVAGELFF
CDR3nt: TGTGCCAGCAGAACCCAGGACAGGGGAGTCGTCGCCGGGGAGCTGTTTTTT

d_gene: .
j_gene: TRBJ2-5
v_gene: TRBV20-1
abundance: .
CDR3aa: CSARVLIEADVETQYF
CDR3nt: TGCAGTGCTAGAGTCCTGATCGAAGCGGACGTAGAGACCCAGTACTTC

d_gene: .
j_gene: TRBJ2-7
v_gene: TRBV20-1
abundance: many
CDR3aa: CSARELYEQYF
CDR3nt: TGCAGTGCTCGGGAGTTGTACGAGCAGTACTTC

d_gene: .
j_gene: TRBJ2-6
v_gene: TRBV11-2
abundance: .
CDR3aa: CASREIPGPFSGANVLTF
CDR3nt: TGTGCCAGCAGGGAGATTCCGGGGCCCTTCTCTGGGGCCAACGTCCTGACTTTC

d_gene: .
j_gene: TRBJ2-2
v_gene: TRBV25-1
abundance: many
CDR3aa: CASSETGELFF
CDR3nt: TGTGCCAGCAGTGAAACCGGGGAGCTGTTTTTT

d_gene: .
j_gene: TRBJ2-1
v_gene: TRBV5-1
abundance: .
CDR3aa: CASSQVAYNEQFF
CDR3nt: TGCGCCAGCAGCCAGGTTGCCTACAATGAGCAGTTCTTC

d_gene: .
j_gene: TRBJ2-7
v_gene: TRBV4-2
abundance: many
CDR3aa: CASSQGGYEQYF
CDR3nt: TGTGCCAGCAGCCAAGGCGGCTACGAGCAGTACTTC

d_gene: TRBD2
j_gene: TRBJ2-2
v_gene: TRBV10-1
abundance: many
CDR3aa: CASSELAGANTGELFF
CDR3nt: TGCGCCAGCAGTGAATTAGCGGGCGCAAACACCGGGGAGCTGTTTTTT

d_gene: TRBD1
j_gene: TRBJ2-1
v_gene: TRBV28
abundance: many
CDR3aa: CASSLVDRGSGQFF
CDR3nt: TGTGCCAGCAGTTTGGTGGACAGGGGGTCGGGGCAGTTCTTC

d_gene: .
j_gene: TRBJ1-2
v_gene: TRBV7-2
abundance: few
CDR3aa: CASSFGTKKGYTF
CDR3nt: TGTGCCAGCAGCTTTGGAACGAAGAAGGGCTACACCTTC

d_gene: .
j_gene: TRBJ2-1
v_gene: TRBV6-5
abundance: .
CDR3aa: CASSYPSGEQFF
CDR3nt: TGTGCCAGCAGTTACCCCTCTGGGGAGCAGTTCTTC

d_gene: TRBD2
j_gene: TRBJ2-1
v_gene: TRBV11-2
abundance: few
CDR3aa: CASRTHTSGGALRSYNEQFF
CDR3nt: TGTGCCAGCAGGACCCACACTAGCGGGGGGGCCCTGCGCTCCTACAATGAGCAGTTCTTC

d_gene: TRBD2
j_gene: TRBJ2-3
v_gene: TRBV6-5
abundance: .
CDR3aa: CASSYSSSGGAVDTQYF
CDR3nt: TGTGCCAGCAGTTACTCGAGCAGCGGGGGGGCCGTAGATACGCAGTATTTT

d_gene: .
j_gene: TRBJ1-2
v_gene: TRBV7-8
abundance: few
CDR3aa: CASSEESASLYGYTF
CDR3nt: TGTGCCAGCAGCGAAGAATCGGCCAGCCTTTATGGCTACACCTTC

d_gene: .
j_gene: TRBJ2-1
v_gene: TRBV15
abundance: few
CDR3aa: CATSRDWGSSLTNEQFF
CDR3nt: TGTGCCACCAGCAGAGATTGGGGCTCTAGCCTCACCAATGAGCAGTTCTTC

d_gene: .
j_gene: TRBJ2-7
v_gene: TRBV7-8
abundance: many
CDR3aa: CASSLGDSYYEQYF
CDR3nt: TGTGCCAGCAGCTTAGGCGACAGCTACTACGAGCAGTACTTC

d_gene: TRBD1
j_gene: TRBJ2-2
v_gene: TRBV28
abundance: .
CDR3aa: CASSPRGLSGELFF
CDR3nt: TGTGCCAGCAGCCCTAGGGGGCTGTCCGGGGAGCTGTTTTTT

d_gene: .
j_gene: TRBJ1-2
v_gene: TRBV27
abundance: many
CDR3aa: CASSLQGGYGYTF
CDR3nt: TGTGCCAGCAGTCTACAGGGAGGGTATGGCTACACCTTC

d_gene: TRBD1
j_gene: TRBJ1-4
v_gene: TRBV9
abundance: many
CDR3aa: CASSVGGQGREKLFF
CDR3nt: TGTGCCAGCAGCGTAGGGGGACAGGGACGGGAAAAACTGTTTTTT

d_gene: TRBD2
j_gene: TRBJ2-1
v_gene: TRBV6-4
abundance: .
CDR3aa: CASSGASGDYNEQFF
CDR3nt: TGTGCCAGCAGTGGTGCTAGCGGGGACTACAATGAGCAGTTCTTC

d_gene: TRBD1
j_gene: TRBJ1-3
v_gene: TRBV7-8
abundance: many
CDR3aa: CASSVIAGGDWNTIYF
CDR3nt: TGTGCCAGCAGCGTAATCGCAGGGGGTGACTGGAACACCATATATTTT